Listed below are T cell receptor beta chains from one sample, sequenced in a study of PD-L1 blockade in urothelial cancer. Assay: immunoSEQ multiplex PCR; the TCRdb copy retains only in-frame clones and omits some. Of about 80,000 clones listed, about 82% were seen once; the top ten hold roughly 7.3%. The sample consisted of PBMCs, taken around atezolizumab (anti-PD-L1) treatment. The source of these receptors is a man between 40 and 49 years old with urothelial cancer. Both conserved end residues are part of each CDR3. Fields, in order: J gene, clone size, D gene, V gene, CDR3 protein, CDR3 DNA. A D gene is named only where the DNA matches it firmly. Some rows have no size entry. The others give once, few or many, or a class for an expanded clone.

j_call: TRBJ2-7; clone_size: NA; d_call: NA; v_call: TRBV19; cdr3_aa: CASSIGRGGSYEQYF; cdr3_nt: TGTGCCAGTAGTATTGGGCGCGGAGGCTCCTACGAGCAGTACTTC
j_call: TRBJ2-2; clone_size: NA; d_call: NA; v_call: TRBV6-5; cdr3_aa: CASSYERGSRELFF; cdr3_nt: TGTGCCAGCAGTTACGAGCGCGGGTCAAGGGAGCTGTTTTTT
j_call: TRBJ2-2; clone_size: NA; d_call: TRBD2; v_call: TRBV7-8; cdr3_aa: CASSLVRGAGELFF; cdr3_nt: TGTGCCAGCAGCTTAGTTCGGGGGGCCGGGGAGCTGTTTTTT
j_call: TRBJ2-7; clone_size: NA; d_call: TRBD2; v_call: TRBV4-1; cdr3_aa: CASSPTSGAGGLYF; cdr3_nt: TGCGCCAGCAGCCCCACATCTGGTGCGGGAGGGTTGTACTTC
j_call: TRBJ2-3; clone_size: NA; d_call: TRBD2; v_call: TRBV5-5; cdr3_aa: CASSFSGSTDTQYF; cdr3_nt: TGTGCCAGCAGCTTTAGCGGGTCAACAGATACGCAGTATTTT
j_call: TRBJ2-7; clone_size: NA; d_call: NA; v_call: TRBV2; cdr3_aa: CASSDRDTYEQYF; cdr3_nt: TGTGCCAGCAGTGATCGGGACACCTACGAGCAGTACTTC
j_call: TRBJ2-2; clone_size: NA; d_call: NA; v_call: TRBV18; cdr3_aa: CASSPLTGGETGELFF; cdr3_nt: TGTGCCAGCTCACCCCTCACCGGAGGGGAAACCGGGGAGCTGTTTTTT
j_call: TRBJ1-5; clone_size: NA; d_call: NA; v_call: TRBV27; cdr3_aa: CASSQGQPNQPQHF; cdr3_nt: TGTGCCAGCAGCCAAGGACAGCCCAATCAGCCCCAGCATTTT
j_call: TRBJ2-1; clone_size: NA; d_call: TRBD2; v_call: TRBV29-1; cdr3_aa: CSVAGGRNEQFF; cdr3_nt: TGCAGCGTTGCGGGGGGGCGGAATGAGCAGTTCTTC
j_call: TRBJ2-3; clone_size: NA; d_call: TRBD2; v_call: TRBV5-4; cdr3_aa: CASSRPGLAVTDTQYF; cdr3_nt: TGTGCCAGCAGCAGACCTGGACTAGCGGTCACAGATACGCAGTATTTT
j_call: TRBJ1-2; clone_size: NA; d_call: NA; v_call: TRBV7-6; cdr3_aa: CASSLGGPNYGYTF; cdr3_nt: TGTGCCAGCAGCTTAGGTGGGCCGAACTATGGCTACACCTTC
j_call: TRBJ1-1; clone_size: NA; d_call: NA; v_call: TRBV7-9; cdr3_aa: CASSYRGLRGKRYTEAFF; cdr3_nt: TGTGCCAGCAGTTATAGGGGACTCCGGGGCAAGAGGTACACTGAAGCTTTCTTT
j_call: TRBJ2-3; clone_size: few; d_call: TRBD2; v_call: TRBV4-1; cdr3_aa: CASSLGGLATDTQYF; cdr3_nt: TGCGCCAGCAGCCTAGGGGGACTAGCGACAGATACGCAGTATTTT
j_call: TRBJ1-5; clone_size: few; d_call: NA; v_call: TRBV27; cdr3_aa: CASRISVVQPQHF; cdr3_nt: TGTGCCAGCAGGATTTCGGTGGTTCAGCCCCAGCATTTT
j_call: TRBJ2-1; clone_size: once; d_call: TRBD2; v_call: TRBV18; cdr3_aa: CASSPHSSGSDEQFF; cdr3_nt: TGTGCCAGCTCACCACACTCTAGCGGGAGCGATGAGCAGTTCTTC
j_call: TRBJ2-4; clone_size: NA; d_call: NA; v_call: TRBV19; cdr3_aa: CASSIAASAKNIQYF; cdr3_nt: TGTGCCAGTAGTATAGCGGCTAGCGCCAAAAACATTCAGTACTTC
j_call: TRBJ2-3; clone_size: NA; d_call: TRBD1; v_call: TRBV28; cdr3_aa: CASVNRGRRTDTQYF; cdr3_nt: TGTGCCAGCGTAAACAGGGGGCGCAGAACAGATACGCAGTATTTT
j_call: TRBJ2-1; clone_size: NA; d_call: TRBD1; v_call: TRBV7-3; cdr3_aa: CASSEAGQGYNEQFF; cdr3_nt: TGTGCCAGCAGCGAAGCGGGACAGGGGTATAATGAGCAGTTCTTC
j_call: TRBJ2-5; clone_size: NA; d_call: NA; v_call: TRBV29-1; cdr3_aa: CSVERNQETQYF; cdr3_nt: TGCAGCGTGGAGCGGAACCAAGAGACCCAGTACTTC
j_call: TRBJ2-7; clone_size: NA; d_call: TRBD1; v_call: TRBV6-6; cdr3_aa: CASRTGTGFYEQYF; cdr3_nt: TGTGCCAGCAGAACCGGGACAGGGTTTTACGAGCAGTACTTC
j_call: TRBJ2-1; clone_size: NA; d_call: TRBD2; v_call: TRBV6-5; cdr3_aa: CASSSSSGRASNEQFF; cdr3_nt: TGTGCCAGCAGTTCCTCTAGCGGGAGGGCCTCCAATGAGCAGTTCTTC
j_call: TRBJ2-5; clone_size: NA; d_call: TRBD2; v_call: TRBV5-1; cdr3_aa: CASSGREGQETQYF; cdr3_nt: TGCGCCAGCAGCGGCAGGGAGGGCCAGGAGACCCAGTACTTC
j_call: TRBJ2-7; clone_size: NA; d_call: NA; v_call: TRBV5-1; cdr3_aa: CASSSPTGSYEQYF; cdr3_nt: TGCGCCAGCAGCTCTCCTACAGGGTCGTACGAGCAGTACTTC
j_call: TRBJ2-3; clone_size: NA; d_call: NA; v_call: TRBV30; cdr3_aa: CAWSVGGALTDTQYF; cdr3_nt: TGTGCCTGGAGTGTAGGCGGGGCCCTCACAGATACGCAGTATTTT
j_call: TRBJ2-5; clone_size: NA; d_call: TRBD2; v_call: TRBV27; cdr3_aa: CASRIRPPGLAQQETQYF; cdr3_nt: TGTGCCAGCAGGATACGTCCCCCGGGACTAGCGCAACAAGAGACCCAGTACTTC
j_call: TRBJ2-7; clone_size: NA; d_call: NA; v_call: TRBV6-6; cdr3_aa: CASALRQYEQYF; cdr3_nt: TGTGCCAGCGCGCTCCGCCAATACGAGCAGTACTTC
j_call: TRBJ2-1; clone_size: NA; d_call: NA; v_call: TRBV9; cdr3_aa: CASSVEQGTSNEQFF; cdr3_nt: TGTGCCAGCAGCGTAGAACAGGGAACTAGCAATGAGCAGTTCTTC
j_call: TRBJ2-1; clone_size: NA; d_call: NA; v_call: TRBV5-3; cdr3_aa: CARSPPAGQDNEQFF; cdr3_nt: TGTGCCAGAAGCCCCCCCGCGGGCCAGGACAATGAGCAGTTCTTC
j_call: TRBJ1-2; clone_size: NA; d_call: NA; v_call: TRBV18; cdr3_aa: CASQENYGYTF; cdr3_nt: TGTGCCAGCCAGGAAAACTATGGCTACACCTTC
j_call: TRBJ1-2; clone_size: NA; d_call: NA; v_call: TRBV7-9; cdr3_aa: CASSSPLAFLSGYGYTF; cdr3_nt: TGTGCCAGCAGCTCCCCCCTCGCCTTCTTGAGTGGCTATGGCTACACCTTC
j_call: TRBJ2-7; clone_size: NA; d_call: TRBD1; v_call: TRBV19; cdr3_aa: CASSIRTGGSYEQYF; cdr3_nt: TGTGCCAGTAGTATTCGGACAGGGGGCTCCTACGAGCAGTACTTC
j_call: TRBJ2-7; clone_size: NA; d_call: NA; v_call: TRBV27; cdr3_aa: CASSLSTETYEQYF; cdr3_nt: TGTGCCAGCAGTTTATCAACAGAGACCTACGAGCAGTACTTC
j_call: TRBJ1-3; clone_size: many; d_call: NA; v_call: TRBV28; cdr3_aa: CASSFSISGNTIYF; cdr3_nt: TGTGCCAGCAGTTTCTCTATCTCTGGAAACACCATATATTTT
j_call: TRBJ2-3; clone_size: NA; d_call: TRBD2; v_call: TRBV2; cdr3_aa: CASTAGGSTDTQYF; cdr3_nt: TGTGCCAGCACTGCGGGAGGAAGCACAGATACGCAGTATTTT
j_call: TRBJ2-3; clone_size: NA; d_call: NA; v_call: TRBV7-9; cdr3_aa: CASSDRQATSTDTQYF; cdr3_nt: TGTGCCAGCAGCGATCGACAGGCTACTAGCACAGATACGCAGTATTTT
j_call: TRBJ2-7; clone_size: NA; d_call: NA; v_call: TRBV21-1; cdr3_aa: CASRTSGCRYEQYF; cdr3_nt: TGTGCCAGCAGGACTAGCGGGTGCAGATACGAGCAGTACTTC
j_call: TRBJ1-2; clone_size: NA; d_call: TRBD1; v_call: TRBV30; cdr3_aa: CAWMAGGGYTF; cdr3_nt: TGTGCCTGGATGGCAGGGGGTGGCTACACCTTC
j_call: TRBJ2-1; clone_size: NA; d_call: NA; v_call: TRBV29-1; cdr3_aa: CSSYWRGNEQFF; cdr3_nt: TGCAGCTCTTACTGGAGGGGCAATGAGCAGTTCTTC
j_call: TRBJ2-3; clone_size: NA; d_call: NA; v_call: TRBV5-1; cdr3_aa: CASSLGAGDTQYF; cdr3_nt: TGCGCCAGCAGCTTGGGGGCGGGGGATACGCAGTATTTT
j_call: TRBJ1-2; clone_size: NA; d_call: TRBD1; v_call: TRBV19; cdr3_aa: CASSRDRRVYGYTF; cdr3_nt: TGTGCCAGTAGCCGGGACAGGAGGGTCTATGGCTACACCTTC
j_call: TRBJ2-2; clone_size: once; d_call: NA; v_call: TRBV11-2; cdr3_aa: CASSFSSNTGELFF; cdr3_nt: TGTGCCAGCAGCTTTAGTTCGAACACCGGGGAGCTGTTTTTT
j_call: TRBJ1-1; clone_size: NA; d_call: TRBD1; v_call: TRBV29-1; cdr3_aa: CSAPGQGRSTEAFF; cdr3_nt: TGCAGCGCGCCGGGACAGGGAAGATCCACTGAAGCTTTCTTT
j_call: TRBJ2-3; clone_size: NA; d_call: NA; v_call: TRBV18; cdr3_aa: CASSPLEDTQYF; cdr3_nt: TGTGCCAGCTCGCCTCTAGAGGATACGCAGTATTTT
j_call: TRBJ2-5; clone_size: NA; d_call: TRBD2; v_call: TRBV11-2; cdr3_aa: CASSFASGLYQETQYF; cdr3_nt: TGTGCCAGCAGCTTCGCTAGCGGACTGTACCAAGAGACCCAGTACTTC
j_call: TRBJ1-3; clone_size: few; d_call: NA; v_call: TRBV30; cdr3_aa: CAWRPAAYTIYF; cdr3_nt: TGTGCCTGGAGACCAGCGGCATACACCATATATTTT
j_call: TRBJ2-7; clone_size: once; d_call: NA; v_call: TRBV7-2; cdr3_aa: CASSLRYEQYF; cdr3_nt: TGTGCCAGCAGCTTACGGTACGAGCAGTACTTC
j_call: TRBJ2-7; clone_size: NA; d_call: TRBD2; v_call: TRBV2; cdr3_aa: CAGTNRLAGPPDEQYF; cdr3_nt: TGTGCCGGCACGAACAGACTAGCGGGACCCCCGGACGAGCAGTACTTC
j_call: TRBJ2-1; clone_size: NA; d_call: NA; v_call: TRBV4-1; cdr3_aa: CASSQYGQRQDEQFF; cdr3_nt: TGCGCCAGCAGCCAATATGGACAGAGACAAGATGAGCAGTTCTTC
j_call: TRBJ2-2; clone_size: NA; d_call: TRBD2; v_call: TRBV7-2; cdr3_aa: CASSLSGRNTGELFF; cdr3_nt: TGTGCCAGCAGCTTAAGCGGGAGAAACACCGGGGAGCTGTTTTTT
j_call: TRBJ1-2; clone_size: NA; d_call: TRBD1; v_call: TRBV5-1; cdr3_aa: CASSLEGQSYGYTF; cdr3_nt: TGCGCCAGCAGCTTGGAGGGACAGTCCTATGGCTACACCTTC
j_call: TRBJ2-7; clone_size: NA; d_call: NA; v_call: TRBV4-1; cdr3_aa: CASSQERTYEQYF; cdr3_nt: TGCGCCAGCAGCCAAGAGAGGACCTACGAGCAGTACTTC
j_call: TRBJ2-3; clone_size: once; d_call: NA; v_call: TRBV5-6; cdr3_aa: CASSLSYTQYF; cdr3_nt: TGTGCCAGCAGCTTGTCATATACGCAGTATTTT
j_call: TRBJ1-5; clone_size: NA; d_call: TRBD1; v_call: TRBV18; cdr3_aa: CASSPGQGRNQPQHF; cdr3_nt: TGTGCCAGCTCACCGGGACAGGGGAGGAATCAGCCCCAGCATTTT
j_call: TRBJ2-7; clone_size: NA; d_call: NA; v_call: TRBV19; cdr3_aa: CASSIAPGEPYEQYF; cdr3_nt: TGTGCCAGTAGTATAGCCCCGGGGGAGCCCTACGAGCAGTACTTC
j_call: TRBJ1-2; clone_size: NA; d_call: NA; v_call: TRBV29-1; cdr3_aa: CSVDGDGYTF; cdr3_nt: TGCAGCGTTGACGGGGATGGCTACACCTTC